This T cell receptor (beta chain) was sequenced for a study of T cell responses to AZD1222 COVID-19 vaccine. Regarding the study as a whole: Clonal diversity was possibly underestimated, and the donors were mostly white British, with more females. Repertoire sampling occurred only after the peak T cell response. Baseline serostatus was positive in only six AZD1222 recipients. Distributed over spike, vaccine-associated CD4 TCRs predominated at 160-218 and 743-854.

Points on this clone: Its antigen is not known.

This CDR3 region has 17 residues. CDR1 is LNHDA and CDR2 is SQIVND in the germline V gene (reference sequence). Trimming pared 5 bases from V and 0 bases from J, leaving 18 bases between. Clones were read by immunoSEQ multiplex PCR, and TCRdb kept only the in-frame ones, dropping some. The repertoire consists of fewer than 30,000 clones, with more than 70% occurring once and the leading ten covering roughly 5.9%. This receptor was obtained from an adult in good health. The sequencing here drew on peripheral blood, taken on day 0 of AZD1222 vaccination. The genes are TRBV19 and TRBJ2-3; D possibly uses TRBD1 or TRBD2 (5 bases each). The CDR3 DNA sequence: TGTGCCAGTAGTTGGGGCTCTAGTGAGGGTAGCACAGATACGCAGTATTTT. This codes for CASSWGSSEGSTDTQYF.